The rows below give T cell receptor beta chains drawn from one sample of a study of cytomegalovirus exposure and HLA in healthy donors. Only in-frame clones appear in the TCRdb table, and some are missing; sequencing was by immunoSEQ multiplex PCR. The sample comprises approximately 190,000 clones, roughly 77% of which are singletons, and about 3.5% rests with the top ten. The sequenced sample was PBMCs. The receptors originated from a middle-aged man in good health and CMV-seropositive. Each CDR3 is given with its conserved first and last residue. The D gene is left open where the match is weak. The size field is filled for only some rows; it gives once, few, many or a size class.

NA TRBJ2-5 17 TRBV11-2 TRBD2 CASSLDLGTSGQETQYF TGTGCCAGCAGCTTAGATCTGGGGACTAGCGGCCAAGAGACCCAGTACTTC
NA TRBJ2-1 17 TRBV11-3 TRBD2 CASSLRGGRGSYNEQFF TGTGCCAGCAGCTTACGGGGCGGGAGGGGATCCTACAATGAGCAGTTCTTC
NA TRBJ2-3 12 TRBV2 NA CASSDRTDTQYF TGTGCCAGCAGTGACAGAACAGATACGCAGTATTTT
NA TRBJ2-5 16 TRBV6-1 TRBD1 CASSGQGQGYAETQYF TGTGCCAGCAGTGGACAGGGGCAGGGCTATGCAGAGACCCAGTACTTC
NA TRBJ2-5 13 TRBV10-3 NA CATGLQPGETQYF TGTGCCACTGGACTCCAACCGGGGGAGACCCAGTACTTC
NA TRBJ1-1 18 TRBV30 NA CAWSVGYRYARGNTEAFF TGTGCCTGGAGTGTCGGCTACAGGTACGCGCGGGGGAACACTGAAGCTTTCTTT
NA TRBJ2-1 14 TRBV5-1 NA CASSLDASPNEQFF TGCGCCAGCAGCTTGGATGCTAGCCCCAATGAGCAGTTCTTC
NA TRBJ1-3 14 TRBV11-2 NA CASSQGRAGNTIYF TGTGCCAGCAGCCAGGGGAGGGCTGGAAACACCATATATTTT
NA TRBJ1-5 15 TRBV18 TRBD1 CASSPTGEREPPQHF TGTGCCAGCTCACCAACAGGGGAACGGGAGCCGCCCCAGCATTTT
few TRBJ1-6 15 TRBV6-6 NA CASSYRQGPNSPLHF TGTGCCAGCAGTTACCGCCAGGGTCCCAATTCACCCCTCCACTTT
NA TRBJ1-4 15 TRBV6-6 TRBD1 CASSRTGSTNEKLFF TGTGCCAGCTCACGGACAGGGTCAACTAATGAAAAACTGTTTTTT
NA TRBJ2-3 16 TRBV7-8 TRBD1 CASSSQGAASTDTQYF TGTGCCAGCAGCAGCCAGGGGGCAGCTAGCACAGATACGCAGTATTTT
NA TRBJ2-2 14 TRBV7-3 NA CASSLGQSPGELFF TGTGCCAGCAGCCTGGGCCAGAGTCCCGGGGAGCTGTTTTTT
NA TRBJ1-2 13 TRBV7-8 NA CASSLEQGTGYTF TGTGCCAGCAGCTTAGAACAGGGTACTGGCTACACCTTC
NA TRBJ1-2 14 TRBV7-2 NA CASSETGGTYGYTF TGTGCCAGCAGCGAGACCGGGGGTACTTATGGCTACACCTTC
NA TRBJ2-2 13 TRBV5-1 NA CASNREVTGELFF TGCGCCAGCAACAGGGAAGTGACCGGGGAGCTGTTTTTT
NA TRBJ2-7 11 TRBV20-1 NA CSATRGSEQYF TGCAGTGCTACTCGGGGGAGCGAGCAGTACTTC